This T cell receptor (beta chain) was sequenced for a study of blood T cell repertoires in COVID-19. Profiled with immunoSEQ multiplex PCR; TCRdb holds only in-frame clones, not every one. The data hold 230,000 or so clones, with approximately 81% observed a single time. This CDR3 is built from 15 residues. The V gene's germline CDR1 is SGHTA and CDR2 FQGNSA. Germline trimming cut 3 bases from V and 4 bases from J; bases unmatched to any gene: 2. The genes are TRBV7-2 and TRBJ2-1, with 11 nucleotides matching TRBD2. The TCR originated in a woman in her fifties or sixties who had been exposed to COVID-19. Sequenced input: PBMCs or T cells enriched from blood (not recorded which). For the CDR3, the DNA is TGTGCCAGCAGCTTGGCTAGCGGGGGGTACAATGAGCAGTTCTTC. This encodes CASSLASGGYNEQFF.